The 32 T cell receptor beta chains below all came from one sample that was sequenced in a study of T cell responses to AZD1222 COVID-19 vaccine. Data came from immunoSEQ multiplex PCR; TCRdb stores just in-frame clones and leaves some out. The sample shows fewer than 150,000 clones, about nine tenths of them seen only once. Here the sequenced sample was peripheral blood, taken on day 0 of AZD1222 vaccination. These receptors came from an adult in good health.

V usage is TRBV24-1 and J usage is TRBJ1-4; D uncertain. The germline V gene encodes CDR1 KGHDR and CDR2 SFDVKD. V gave up 4 bases and J gave up 6 bases, with 8 bases separating them. The CDR3 is 13 amino acids. Here the CDR3 DNA reads TGTGCCACCAGTGACAATACGGATGAAAAACTGTTTTTT. It codes for CATSDNTDEKLFF.

This chain links TRBV27 with TRBJ2-7; D not certain. The CDR3 has 13 amino acids. From germline, CDR1 is MNHEY and CDR2 SMNVEV (reference sequence). V was pared by 4 bases and J by 2 bases, with 9 bases between. The CDR3 nucleotides are TGTGCCAGCAGTTCGGACGTAACCTACGAGCAGTACTTC. This sequence encodes CASSSDVTYEQYF.

The DNA for the CDR3 is TGCAGCGTCCAAACCTCTGGGGCCAACGTCCTGACTTTC. Its protein product is CSVQTSGANVLTF. V usage is TRBV29-1 and J usage is TRBJ2-6; no definite D call. Trimming took off 6 bases at V and 0 bases at J, with 6 bases between the two ends. This CDR3 is 13 amino acids long. From germline, CDR1 is SQVTM and CDR2 ANQGSEA. Variable domain in full (rest from reference TRBV29-1 and TRBJ2-6): SAVISQKPSRDICQRGTSLTIQCQVDSQVTMMFWYRQQPGQSLTLIATANQGSEATYESGFVIDKFPISRPNLTFSTLTVSNMSPEDSSIYLCSVQTSGANVLTFGAGSRLTVL.

V and J are TRBV6-5 and TRBJ1-1; TRBD1 agrees at 9 bases. V was pared by 1 base and J by 4 bases, with 7 bases of the junction left unmatched. This CDR3 region has 16 residues. The germline CDR1 and CDR2 sequences are MNHEY and SVGAGI. CDR3 DNA: TGTGCCAGCAGTTACTGGGCGGGACAGGGTGGCACTGAAGCTTTCTTT. It yields the protein CASSYWAGQGGTEAFF.

The V call is TRBV7-7, the J call TRBJ2-2, with 8 bases matching TRBD2. Germline values: CDR1 SSHAT, CDR2 FNYEAQ (reference sequence). This CDR3 region has 17 residues. With V trimmed by 6 bases and J by 2 bases, 11 bases remained unmatched. The CDR3 DNA reads TGTGCCAGCAGTCCTCGTGGAGCGGGAGCCAACACCGGGGAGCTGTTTTTT. Its protein is CASSPRGAGANTGELFF.

This clone showed up just once. This sequence joins TRBV27 and TRBJ2-2; TRBD1 might be the D (5 bases). The CDR3 totals 15 residues. V lost 4 bases and J lost 5, with 14 bases in between. Germline assignment: CDR1 MNHEY and CDR2 SMNVEV (reference sequence). The CDR3 spells CASSYSQGRTGELFF. The DNA of the CDR3 is TGTGCCAGCAGTTACAGCCAGGGAAGGACCGGGGAGCTGTTTTTT.

V gene TRBV2 combines with J gene TRBJ2-1; 10 bases line up with TRBD1. The CDR3 extends over 20 amino acids. V dropped 6 bases and J dropped 2; count of bases not matched to a gene: 19. Per germline, CDR1 SNHLY and CDR2 FYNNEI. The CDR3 nucleotides read TGTGCCAGCAGCCCGAGCGGGACAGGGGCGTGGGGGACCACCTACAATGAGCAGTTCTTC. Amino acids: CASSPSGTGAWGTTYNEQFF.

The rearrangement joins TRBV5-6 to TRBJ1-2; D is undetermined. There are 16 residues in the CDR3. With 1 base removed from V and 4 bases from J, the gap between germline ends came to 17 bases. The germline gives CDR1 SGHDT, CDR2 YYEEEE. DNA for the CDR3: TGTGCCAGCAGCTTGCCCCCGGAGGGCATCCCCTATGGCTACACCTTC. Translated: CASSLPPEGIPYGYTF.

The chain employs TRBV28 and TRBJ2-7; the match to TRBD2 covers 8 bases. Germline V gene data show CDR1 as MDHEN and CDR2 as SYDVKM. There are 14 residues in the CDR3. V was clipped by 6 bases and J by 2 bases; unmatched bases: 6. CDR3 DNA sequence: TGTGCCAGCAGCAAGAGCGGGGGTACCTACGAGCAGTACTTC. Protein: CASSKSGGTYEQYF.

The V call is TRBV2, the J call TRBJ1-3; tentatively, D is TRBD1 (5 bases). V lost 8 bases and J 0 bases, leaving 20 bases between the germline ends. There are 17 residues in the CDR3. Germline CDR1 is SNHLY and CDR2 is FYNNEI. The CDR3 nucleotides are TGTGCCAGCGCCGTCGGATGGGGCCCCAACTCTGGAAACACCATATATTTT. Translated: CASAVGWGPNSGNTIYF. The full variable domain, rest sourced from reference TRBV2 and TRBJ1-3, is EPEVTQTPSHQVTQMGQEVILRCVPISNHLYFYWYRQILGQKVEFLVSFYNNEISEKSEIFDDQFSVERPDGSNFTLKIRSTKLEDSAMYFCASAVGWGPNSGNTIYFGEGSWLTVV.

Points on this clone: At the DNA level, this CDR3 is encoded by other sequences in the same sample as well. The CDR3 bases are TGTGCCAGCAGCCGTACCTACGAGCAGTACTTC. Translating gives CASSRTYEQYF. The V call is TRBV7-2, the J call TRBJ2-7, with D unclear. CDR1 SGHTA and CDR2 FQGNSA come from the germline V gene. There are 11 residues in the CDR3. Between the trimmed V and J ends, which lost 5 bases and 2 bases, there was a span of 4 bases.

The CDR3 protein is CASSPRTGENIQYF. In DNA, the CDR3 is TGTGCCAGCAGCCCCAGGACAGGGGAAAACATTCAGTACTTC. The V gene is TRBV7-9, the J gene TRBJ2-4, with 9 positions matching TRBD1. Germline V CDR1 and CDR2: SEHNR, FQNEAQ (reference sequence). Trimming at V came to 5 bases and at J to 5 bases, leaving 4 bases not matched to a gene. This CDR3 is 14 amino acids long. Drawing the rest from reference TRBV7-9 and TRBJ2-4, the complete variable domain is DTGVSQNPRHKITKRGQNVTFRCDPISEHNRLYWYRQTLGQGPEFLTYFQNEAQLEKSRLLSDRFSAERPKGSFSTLEIQRTEQGDSAMYLCASSPRTGENIQYFGAGTRLSVL.

The V gene is TRBV3-1 (or the pseudogene TRBV3-2), the J gene TRBJ1-3; the D is unclear. The CDR3 has 13 amino acids. V lost 8 bases and J 2 bases, leaving 10 bases between the germline ends. Germline CDR1 reads LGHDT; CDR2 reads YNNKEL (reference sequence). The CDR3 sequence is CASRAGTGNTIYF. The CDR3 DNA sequence: TGTGCCAGCCGGGCGGGGACTGGAAACACCATATATTTT.

The V gene is TRBV19, the J gene TRBJ2-7, with 10 bases fitting TRBD1. Trimming at V came to 5 bases and at J to 3 bases, leaving 4 bases not matched to a gene. This CDR3 has 14 amino acids. Germline CDR1 reads LNHDA; CDR2 reads SQIVND (reference sequence). The CDR3 DNA follows: TGTGCCAGTAGTCAGACAGGGGGCATCTACGAGCAGTACTTC. Protein product: CASSQTGGIYEQYF.

This clone was detected a few times. The gene calls are TRBV30 and TRBJ1-3; D call uncertain. CDR3 size: 11 residues. Germline V gene sequence: CDR1 GTSNPN, CDR2 SVGIG (reference sequence). Trimming took off 1 base at V and 14 bases at J, with 12 bases between the two ends. The CDR3 sequence: CAWSGETGVYF. The CDR3 region has the DNA TGTGCCTGGAGTGGAGAGACTGGGGTATATTTT.

This chain joins TRBV18 and TRBJ2-7, with 7 positions matching TRBD1. CDR1 KGHSH and CDR2 LQKENI come from the germline V gene. The ends lost 4 bases at V and 5 bases at J; junction bases unmatched: 8. The CDR3 runs 14 residues. CDR3 residues: CASSLLTGVNEQYF. The CDR3, as DNA: TGTGCCAGCTCACTCCTTACAGGGGTAAACGAGCAGTACTTC.

This chain connects TRBV4-2 to TRBJ1-6; TRBD1 aligns across 10 bases. Losses at the gene ends were 0 bases for V and 8 bases for J; bases not matched to a gene: 7. The germline V gene has CDR1 LGHNA and CDR2 YNFKEQ. This CDR3 is built from 17 residues. In nucleotides, the CDR3 is TGTGCCAGCAGCCAAGATGGGACAGGGGCTGGCTATTCACCCCTCCACTTT. Amino acid sequence: CASSQDGTGAGYSPLHF.

This chain connects TRBV10-1 to TRBJ2-1, with TRBD2 identical over 14 bases. CDR1 is WNHNN, CDR2 SYGVQD, per germline (reference sequence). The ends lost 8 bases at V and 10 bases at J; junction bases unmatched: 4. The CDR3 spans 13 residues. The CDR3 DNA follows: TGCGCCAGCGGGACTAGCGGGAGTCGGGAGCAGTTCTTC. Its translation is CASGTSGSREQFF.

This chain links TRBV5-8 with TRBJ1-2; 7 bases fit TRBD1. CDR1 and CDR2 (germline): SGHTS, YDEGEE. V shed 2 bases and J 1 base; nucleotides not matched to a gene: 5. The CDR3 totals 15 residues. The CDR3 DNA reads as TGTGCCAGCAGCTTCGGACAGGCTGGTAACTATGGCTACACCTTC. It yields the protein CASSFGQAGNYGYTF.

The rearrangement uses TRBV15 and TRBJ1-1, with 12 bases matching TRBD1. Germline assignment: CDR1 LNHNV and CDR2 YYDKDF (reference sequence). The junction had 9 bases not matched to a gene; V was cut back by 6 bases and J by 4 bases. There are 16 residues in the CDR3. CDR3 in amino acids: CATRDRDRGLATEAFF. The CDR3 nucleotides are TGTGCCACCAGAGACCGGGACAGGGGGCTCGCCACTGAAGCTTTCTTT.

The gene calls are TRBV5-4 and TRBJ1-1; 11 bases map to TRBD1. The germline V gene has CDR1 SGHNT and CDR2 YYREEE (reference sequence). The J segment lost 1 base and the V segment lost 4 bases, leaving 9 bases of the junction unmatched. This CDR3 has 17 residues. The CDR3 DNA reads TGTGCCAGCAGCCCGGGAGGGACAGGGGGATCGAACACTGAAGCTTTCTTT. This encodes CASSPGGTGGSNTEAFF.

The table lists this clone with a few counts. The chain employs TRBV14 and TRBJ1-4; perhaps TRBD1 as D (5 bases). CDR1 and CDR2 from the germline V gene are SGHDN and FVKESK. The CDR3 length is 16 residues. Trimming cost V 4 bases and J 3 bases, with 15 bases left between them. The CDR3 sequence is CASSLSPGLSNEKLFF. CDR3 in DNA: TGTGCCAGCAGCCTTTCCCCGGGGCTGTCTAATGAAAAACTGTTTTTT.

This rearrangement joins TRBV2 to TRBJ2-5, with TRBD2 matching 8 bases. Germline CDR1 reads SNHLY; CDR2 reads FYNNEI. Trimming cost V 2 bases and J 4 bases; bases outside gene matches: 15. The CDR3 runs 18 residues. The CDR3 DNA reads TGTGCCAGCAGTGAAATGGCCCTAGCGGGCCCTGGAGGAGAGACCCAGTACTTC. It yields the protein CASSEMALAGPGGETQYF. The complete variable domain, with remaining parts taken from reference TRBV2 and TRBJ2-5, reads EPEVTQTPSHQVTQMGQEVILRCVPISNHLYFYWYRQILGQKVEFLVSFYNNEISEKSEIFDDQFSVERPDGSNFTLKIRSTKLEDSAMYFCASSEMALAGPGGETQYFGPGTRLLVL.

The V and J genes are TRBV28 and TRBJ1-4; D remains ambiguous. The V gene's germline CDR1 is MDHEN and CDR2 SYDVKM. V gave up 7 bases and J gave up 13 bases, with 19 bases separating them. There are 13 residues in the CDR3. The CDR3 sequence: CASTSIRRGRLFF. The DNA for the CDR3 is TGTGCCAGCACCTCAATCCGGCGAGGAAGACTGTTTTTT.

For the CDR3, the DNA is TGTGCCAGCAGTGAAGTTCCAGGCGGGAGCAATCAGCCCCAGCATTTT. Its protein is CASSEVPGGSNQPQHF. V usage is TRBV6-1 and J usage is TRBJ1-5; D gene unclear. Trimming left V 1 base short and J 1 base short, with 11 bases between. Germline values: CDR1 MNHNS, CDR2 SASEGT. The CDR3 extends over 16 amino acids.

CDR3 protein: CASSWLRSYEQYF. The CDR3 DNA reads TGTGCCAGCAGCTGGCTGAGATCCTACGAGCAGTACTTC. The chain carries TRBV6-2 or TRBV6-3 and TRBJ2-7; D is ambiguous. Germline V gene data show CDR1 as MNHEY and CDR2 as SVGEGT. The CDR3 sequence is 13 residues long. The V gene lost 6 bases and the J gene lost 1 base, with 10 bases spanning the gap.

CDR3 bases: TGTGCCAGTATCTCGGGGGCCGCTGGAAACACCATATATTTT. It encodes CASISGAAGNTIYF. The rearrangement uses TRBV19 and TRBJ1-3, with a weak D call TRBD1 (6 bases). The CDR3 is 14 amino acids. The germline V gene encodes CDR1 LNHDA and CDR2 SQIVND (reference sequence). V was trimmed by 7 bases and J by 2 bases, leaving 12 bases between them. Full variable domain (remainder filled in from reference TRBV19 and TRBJ1-3): DGGITQSPKYLFRKEGQNVTLSCEQNLNHDAMYWYRQDPGQGLRLIYYSQIVNDFQKGDIAEGYSVSREKKESFPLTVTSAQKNPTAFYLCASISGAAGNTIYFGEGSWLTVV.

This clone came up once. The CDR3 DNA reads TGTGCCAGTAGGCCTAGCGGGACTCGCACGGACACCGGGGAGCTGTTTTTT. It codes for CASRPSGTRTDTGELFF. This chain connects TRBV19 to TRBJ2-2; 9 positions match TRBD2. V gave up 6 bases and J gave up 3 bases; unmatched junction bases: 11. This CDR3 is built from 17 residues. Germline lookup yields CDR1 LNHDA and CDR2 SQIVND (reference sequence).

This rearrangement joins TRBV7-9 to TRBJ1-1; D might be TRBD1 (6 bases). The CDR3 has 16 amino acids. V was cut by 5 bases and J by 4 bases, with 20 bases left in between. Germline V lookup: CDR1 SEHNR, CDR2 FQNEAQ (reference sequence). The CDR3 DNA follows: TGTGCCAGCAGCCCCGGGGGGCGCGCCTATGGCACTGAAGCTTTCTTT. Protein: CASSPGGRAYGTEAFF.

The J gene is TRBJ1-4, the V gene TRBV14; D unresolved. This CDR3 has 13 residues. CDR1 is SGHDN, CDR2 FVKESK, per germline. V was pared by 4 bases and J by 5 bases, with 8 bases between. CDR3 in DNA: TGTGCCAGCAGCCCGTGGGCGAATGAAAAACTGTTTTTT. Translating it yields CASSPWANEKLFF.

The rearrangement uses TRBV24-1 and TRBJ2-5; weak D call: TRBD2 (5 bases). The CDR3 is 14 amino acids. Germline lookup yields CDR1 KGHDR and CDR2 SFDVKD. Trimming pared 6 bases from V and 3 bases from J, leaving 13 bases between. The CDR3 DNA follows: TGTGCCACCAGTCATCCGGACTCCGAAGAGACCCAGTACTTC. It yields the protein CATSHPDSEETQYF.

The rearrangement joins TRBV6-1 to TRBJ1-2; 11 nucleotides agree with TRBD1. CDR1 is MNHNS, CDR2 SASEGT, per germline. V lost 0 bases, J lost 3 bases, and 3 bases stayed unmatched. CDR3 length: 16 residues. CDR3 protein: CASSEARTGGDYGYTF. The CDR3 DNA sequence: TGTGCCAGCAGTGAAGCGCGGACAGGGGGCGACTATGGCTACACCTTC.